Described below is a single T cell receptor beta chain sequence and its context. Its specificity is not known. No patient had autoimmune disease or received systemic immunosuppression. The data stem from a study of OX40 agonist ivuxolimab in advanced cancers. Study-wide points: The CD4+ and CD8+ T cells in the blood had expanded clonally by week 6 at 0.1 to 3.0 mg/kg. Antigen specificity remained undetermined for the expanded peripheral T cells. CD8+ T cells were the subset that, on average, had more expanded clones than CD4+.

Method: immunoSEQ multiplex PCR; TCRdb's copy keeps in-frame clones and lacks some. This table has about 37,000 clones, roughly 80% appearing once. This CDR3 contains 15 residues. The ends were cut back, 5 bases at V and 7 bases at J, with 18 bases in the middle. Germline CDR1 reads LNHNV; CDR2 reads YYDKDF (reference sequence). The V gene is TRBV15, the J gene TRBJ1-5; no clear D gene. This material consisted of CD4+ or CD8+ T cells sorted from blood, taken in a trial of the OX40 agonist ivuxolimab. This TCR came from an adult with an advanced solid tumor such as melanoma, head and neck, liver or kidney cancer. This CDR3 is CATSRWTSPGQPQHF. Written as DNA, the CDR3 is TGTGCCACCAGCCGATGGACCTCCCCGGGGCAGCCCCAGCATTTT.